Given below is one TCR beta chain in context. Its target is not known. J was trimmed by 3 bases and V by 6 bases; bases with no gene match: 2. The CDR3 extends over 12 amino acids. Germline loops: CDR1 MNHNS, CDR2 SASEGT. This record belongs to a study of T-cell memory formation after mild COVID-19. Findings and limits, study-wide: Pre-infection memory showed some responding clones, and this suggested that cross-reactive memory joined.

TCRdb processed the 5' RACE reads anew with MiXCR; each CDR3 protein has one entry. The sample includes about 400,000 distinct CDR3 sequences, 15% to 20% seen only once; the top ten take 20% to 25%. This receptor was obtained from a man younger than 30 who had mild COVID-19 (a few samples of this study predate the infection). Cell type and time point are not known. The chain joins TRBV6-1 to TRBJ2-7; 7 nucleotides align to TRBD1. The sequenced material came from PBMCs or a T cell subset sorted from them (not recorded which). The CDR3 nucleotides are TGTGCCAGCAGCACAGGGGTCTACGAGCAGTACTTC. Its protein is CASSTGVYEQYF.